Listed below are T cell receptor beta chains from one sample, sequenced in a study of blood T cell repertoires in COVID-19. TCRdb's table, derived via immunoSEQ multiplex PCR, lists solely in-frame clones and lacks some. The sample carries approximately 280,000 clones, around 88% recorded once. Sequencing was carried out using peripheral blood. These receptors all come from a man aged 35 to 55 with acute or convalescent COVID-19. The CDR3 runs from the conserved cysteine through the conserved F or W. A D gene is named only where the DNA matches it firmly. Clone size is given for some rows only: seen once, a few or many times, or a class if the clone is expanded.

j_call,d_call,v_call,clone_size,cdr3_nt,cdr3_aa
TRBJ2-1,TRBD2,TRBV2,.,TGTGCCAGCAGCCCAGAGCGGGGGGTTTACAATGAGCAGTTCTTC,CASSPERGVYNEQFF
TRBJ2-2,.,TRBV24-1,.,TGTGCCACCAGTGATCCAAGGACTCAAACCGGGGAGCTGTTTTTT,CATSDPRTQTGELFF
TRBJ2-1,TRBD2,TRBV18,.,TGTGCCAGCTCCCTTAGACTAGCGGCATCCTACAATGAGCAGTTCTTC,CASSLRLAASYNEQFF
TRBJ2-7,.,TRBV6-2/TRBV6-3,.,TGTGCCAGCAGTTTTAACCCGGGGATGAGCTCCTACGAGCAGTACTTC,CASSFNPGMSSYEQYF
TRBJ2-3,TRBD1,TRBV19,once,TGTGCCAGTAGTGTGGACAGGTCGGGCACAGATACGCAGTATTTT,CASSVDRSGTDTQYF
TRBJ1-2,.,TRBV19,.,TGTGCCAGTAGTGCCTCCAGGAACAATAACTATGGCTACACCTTC,CASSASRNNNYGYTF
TRBJ2-1,TRBD2,TRBV6-5,.,TGTGCCAGCAGTTACTCGAGACTAGCGGGGCGAAATGAGCAGTTCTTC,CASSYSRLAGRNEQFF
TRBJ1-2,.,TRBV7-2,.,TGTGCCAGCAGCTTACAGGCGTATGGCTACACCTTC,CASSLQAYGYTF
TRBJ1-4,.,TRBV4-2,.,TGTGCCAGCAGCCCGGCCCAGGGGCAGGTGGGTGAAAAACTGTTTTTT,CASSPAQGQVGEKLFF
TRBJ1-2,TRBD1,TRBV2,once,TGTGCCAGCAGTGCCCAGGGGGCGCTTGGCTACACCTTC,CASSAQGALGYTF
TRBJ2-7,TRBD1,TRBV7-6,.,TGTGCCAGCAGTCCACCCGGGACAGGGCGTAGGGAGCAGTACTTC,CASSPPGTGRREQYF
TRBJ2-3,TRBD2,TRBV7-6,.,TGTGCCAGCAGCTTAGTATCGACTAGCGGGGCCCCTATACCTACAGATACGCAGTATTTT,CASSLVSTSGAPIPTDTQYF
TRBJ2-3,TRBD2,TRBV20-1,.,TGCAGTGCTAGTTTGCTAGCGGGGGGTCTCCTGTATTTT,CSASLLAGGLLYF
TRBJ1-5,.,TRBV2,.,TGTGCCAGCAGTGAACAGGGCCAGGGACAGCCCCAGCATTTT,CASSEQGQGQPQHF
TRBJ2-1,.,TRBV13,.,TGTGCCAGCAGCTTAGAGGTATGGGGGGGCGAGCAGTTCTTC,CASSLEVWGGEQFF
TRBJ2-3,TRBD1,TRBV10-2,.,TGCGCCAGCGGAGTCGGGACAGGGGATTCAGATACGCAGTATTTT,CASGVGTGDSDTQYF
TRBJ1-1,TRBD1,TRBV2,.,TGTGCCAGCAGTGCCCGAGGCTATGAGACAGGGGATAAAGCTTTCTTT,CASSARGYETGDKAFF